Shown below are 22 T cell receptor beta chains from a single sample sequenced in a study of blood T cell repertoires in COVID-19. Here immunoSEQ multiplex PCR was the method, and the copy in TCRdb shows in-frame clones only, minus some. The table includes approximately 280,000 clones, approximately 86% detected once. What was sequenced was peripheral blood. The origin of the receptors is a woman in her 30s who had recovered from COVID-19.

The V gene is TRBV9, the J gene TRBJ2-7; 9 bases fit TRBD2. The germline V gene has CDR1 SGDLS and CDR2 YYNGEE. Unmatched junction bases numbered 5, after V lost 0 bases and J lost 1 base. The length of the CDR3 is 16 residues. CDR3 in amino acids: CASSVDGGGVSYEQYF. CDR3 nucleotide sequence: TGTGCCAGCAGCGTAGATGGCGGGGGGGTATCCTACGAGCAGTACTTC.

CDR3 sequence (DNA): TGCGCCAGCAGCCCCCGAACGGGACTAATCCCCTACAATGAGCAGTTCTTC. Its protein product is CASSPRTGLIPYNEQFF. The rearrangement links TRBV4-1 to TRBJ2-1, with 7 bases aligning to TRBD2. Trimming removed 4 bases from V and 2 bases from J; junction bases left unmatched: 11. This CDR3 spans 17 amino acids. Germline V gene lookup returns CDR1 MGHRA and CDR2 YSYEKL.

The chain uses TRBV4-3 and TRBJ2-5; maybe TRBD2 (6 bases). V dropped 1 base and J dropped 6 bases, with 12 bases sitting between them. The germline V gene encodes CDR1 LGHNA and CDR2 YSLEER. The CDR3 has 14 amino acids. The CDR3 region has the DNA TGCGCCAGCAGCCAAGGGAGGGGCATCCAGACCCAGTACTTC. It is translated as CASSQGRGIQTQYF.

This clone was counted between two and nine times. This chain connects TRBV3-1 (or the pseudogene TRBV3-2) to TRBJ2-2; tentatively, D is TRBD1 (6 bases). The CDR3 runs 14 residues. V was shortened by 0 bases and J by 5 bases, with 7 bases between the two germline ends. Germline-derived CDR1 and CDR2 are LGHDT and YNNKEL (reference sequence). CDR3 coding DNA: TGTGCCAGCAGCCAAGAAGGGGGAACCGGGGAGCTGTTTTTT. Translation: CASSQEGGTGELFF.

The V call is TRBV19, the J call TRBJ2-2; D not certain. The V and J ends lost 1 base and 6 bases respectively, with 6 bases between them. Germline CDR1 reads LNHDA; CDR2 reads SQIVND (reference sequence). The CDR3 is 13 residues long. The CDR3 DNA follows: TGTGCCAGTAGTATAGCTTTGTCCGGGGAGCTGTTTTTT. Translation gives CASSIALSGELFF. Drawing the rest from reference TRBV19 and TRBJ2-2, the complete variable domain is DGGITQSPKYLFRKEGQNVTLSCEQNLNHDAMYWYRQDPGQGLRLIYYSQIVNDFQKGDIAEGYSVSREKKESFPLTVTSAQKNPTAFYLCASSIALSGELFFGEGSRLTVL.

The chain employs TRBV7-9 and TRBJ1-1; weak D call: TRBD1 (5 bases). The CDR3 is made up of 16 amino acids. The V end was cut by 5 bases, the J end by 6 bases, with 22 bases between. Looked up from germline, CDR1 is SEHNR and CDR2 is FQNEAQ (reference sequence). The CDR3 loop is CASSLGGAGIWAEAFF. CDR3 DNA: TGTGCCAGCAGCCTCGGCGGGGCGGGGATTTGGGCTGAAGCTTTCTTT.

The J gene is TRBJ2-1, the V gene TRBV6-5; maybe TRBD2 (6 bases). Germline V lookup: CDR1 MNHEY, CDR2 SVGAGI. Deletions cut 4 bases from V and 10 bases from J, with 14 bases between. This CDR3 comprises 13 residues. The CDR3 DNA reads TGTGCCAGCAGTTCCGGGACTTTTCTGGAGCAGTTCTTC. Protein sequence: CASSSGTFLEQFF.

This clone was detected a few times. CDR3 sequence: CASSEDSGQETQYF. The CDR3 nucleotides read TGTGCCAGCAGCGAAGACAGTGGACAAGAGACCCAGTACTTC. The V gene is TRBV11-3, the J gene TRBJ2-5; weak D call: TRBD1 (5 bases). This CDR3 has 14 residues. Deletions cut 5 bases from V and 2 bases from J, with 12 bases between. Germline CDR1 and CDR2: SGHNT and YENEEA. Using reference TRBV11-3 and TRBJ2-5 for the parts outside the CDR3, the full variable domain is EAGVVQSPRYKIIEKKQPVAFWCNPISGHNTLYWYLQNLGQGPELLIRYENEEAVDDSQLPKDRFSAERLKGVDSTLKIQPAELGDSAVYLCASSEDSGQETQYFGPGTRLLVL.

This clone came up once. The rearrangement joins TRBV2 to TRBJ1-2, with 9 bases that match TRBD1. The CDR3 is 16 amino acids. CDR1 SNHLY and CDR2 FYNNEI come from the germline V gene. V was pared by 6 bases and J by 4 bases, with 12 bases of the junction left unmatched. This chain's CDR3 is CASRDVWDRASYGYTF. CDR3 DNA sequence: TGTGCCAGCAGGGACGTATGGGACAGGGCGTCCTATGGCTACACCTTC.

V gene TRBV5-6 combines with J gene TRBJ1-6; 8 bases are a match to TRBD1. The CDR3 spans 16 residues. After removal of 5 bases from V and 10 bases from J, the junction contained 14 bases not matched to a gene. Per the germline V gene, CDR1 is SGHDT and CDR2 is YYEEEE. Here the CDR3 reads CASSSSATGVGSPLHF. CDR3 in DNA: TGTGCCAGCAGTTCATCCGCGACAGGGGTCGGGTCACCCCTCCACTTT.

This CDR3 is CASSSFRGPPAQYF. The CDR3 DNA sequence: TGTGCCAGCAGCTCATTCAGGGGCCCCCCGGCCCAGTACTTC. The chain has TRBV5-5 and TRBJ2-5; tentatively, D is TRBD1 (6 bases). Trimming left V 3 bases short and J 9 bases short, with 18 bases between. In germline, CDR1 is SGHKS, CDR2 YYEKEE (reference sequence). CDR3 length: 14 residues.

The chain has TRBV11-2 and TRBJ2-1, with 12 bases fitting TRBD1. Trimming cost V 1 base and J 7 bases; bases outside gene matches: 5. The CDR3 runs 16 residues. Germline CDR1 is SGHAT and CDR2 is FQNNGV. CDR3 DNA: TGTGCCAGCAGCTTAGGGGGACAGGGGGCTTTAAATGAGCAGTTCTTC. Its protein is CASSLGGQGALNEQFF.

The chain uses TRBV28 and TRBJ2-2; D is possibly TRBD1 (6 bases). The CDR3 spans 15 residues. Germline assignment: CDR1 MDHEN and CDR2 SYDVKM. Trimming cost V 6 bases and J 0 bases, with 11 bases left between them. Here the CDR3 reads CASREGTTNTGELFF. CDR3 nucleotide sequence: TGTGCCAGCAGGGAAGGGACAACGAACACCGGGGAGCTGTTTTTT.

V gene TRBV28 combines with J gene TRBJ2-1, with 10 bases identical to TRBD1. The length of the CDR3 is 15 residues. J was trimmed by 4 bases and V by 5 bases; bases with no gene match: 5. CDR1 and CDR2 from the germline V gene are MDHEN and SYDVKM. The CDR3 region is CASSRRTGGYNEQFF. The DNA for the CDR3 is TGTGCCAGCAGTCGCCGGACAGGGGGTTACAATGAGCAGTTCTTC.

This sequence joins TRBV5-5 and TRBJ2-1, with D possibly being TRBD2 (5 bases). The V and J ends lost 0 bases and 5 bases respectively, with 18 bases between them. The CDR3 totals 17 residues. Germline V gives CDR1 SGHKS, CDR2 YYEKEE (reference sequence). The CDR3 here is CASSLGASVAPNNEQFF. In DNA, the CDR3 is TGTGCCAGCAGCTTGGGGGCGTCGGTAGCGCCTAACAATGAGCAGTTCTTC.

The chain is built from TRBV4-2 and TRBJ1-2; 7 bases map to TRBD1. Trimming at V came to 4 bases and at J to 7 bases, leaving 6 bases not matched to a gene. CDR3 length: 13 amino acids. The V gene's germline CDR1 is LGHNA and CDR2 YNFKEQ. CDR3 protein: CASSRRQGGGYTF. The DNA of the CDR3 is TGTGCCAGCAGCCGACGACAGGGCGGTGGCTACACCTTC.

The V gene is TRBV5-4, the J gene TRBJ2-2; TRBD2 matches at 9 bases. This CDR3 spans 18 amino acids. After removal of 4 bases from V and 4 bases from J, the junction contained 14 bases not matched to a gene. The germline V gene has CDR1 SGHNT and CDR2 YYREEE (reference sequence). The CDR3 DNA reads TGTGCCAGCAGCGCGGGAAATAGCGGGAGAGTGAGCACCGGGGAGCTGTTTTTT. It is translated as CASSAGNSGRVSTGELFF.

The chain carries TRBV5-6 and TRBJ2-2; TRBD2 matches at 9 bases. The CDR3 contains 17 residues. Unmatched junction bases numbered 7, after V lost 0 bases and J lost 4 bases. Looked up from germline, CDR1 is SGHDT and CDR2 is YYEEEE. CDR3 in DNA: TGTGCCAGCAGCTTGGCGGCGGGAGGGCCCACCACCGGGGAGCTGTTTTTT. It codes for CASSLAAGGPTTGELFF.

The rearrangement joins TRBV6-2 or TRBV6-3 to TRBJ1-4; D is uncertain. With 0 bases removed from V and 5 bases from J, the gap between germline ends came to 13 bases. There are 16 residues in the CDR3. Germline-derived CDR1 and CDR2 are MNHEY and SVGEGT. The CDR3 sequence: CASSYSVGGLNEKLFF. CDR3 nucleotide sequence: TGTGCCAGCAGTTACTCGGTCGGCGGCCTAAATGAAAAACTGTTTTTT.

The chain has TRBV20-1 and TRBJ2-7; TRBD1 is a possible D gene (5 bases). Per germline, CDR1 DFQATT and CDR2 SNEGSKA (reference sequence). Trimming took 3 bases from V and 0 from J, leaving 18 bases between them. This CDR3 region has 16 residues. The CDR3 spells CSASGPRGVSSYEQYF. CDR3 nucleotide sequence: TGCAGTGCTAGTGGTCCAAGGGGCGTCAGCTCCTACGAGCAGTACTTC.

The gene calls are TRBV2 and TRBJ2-3, with a tentative D call TRBD1 (6 bases). CDR3 length equals 19 residues. The germline gives CDR1 SNHLY, CDR2 FYNNEI. The ends were cut back, 8 bases at V and 3 bases at J, with 30 bases in the middle. CDR3 region: CASSPRGRGKVVGTDTQYF. The CDR3 nucleotides are TGTGCCAGCTCCCCCCGGGGCAGGGGAAAGGTAGTTGGGACAGATACGCAGTATTTT.

This chain joins TRBV27 and TRBJ2-1; D possibly corresponds to TRBD2 (6 bases). The CDR3 contains 21 residues. Germline V gene sequence: CDR1 MNHEY, CDR2 SMNVEV (reference sequence). V dropped 5 bases and J dropped 0 bases, with 29 bases sitting between them. The CDR3 DNA reads TGTGCCAGCAGTCCGCATTTTCCGGGGGTAATGGCGCTTAGCTCCTACAATGAGCAGTTCTTC. Translation gives CASSPHFPGVMALSSYNEQFF.